The clone carrying this T cell receptor beta chain came up many times. V lost 7 bases to trimming and J lost 0 bases, with 13 bases between them. The CDR3 is made up of 16 amino acids. RNA transcripts provided the template for amplifying TCR beta CDR3 regions. Following a first-round RT-PCR that used HTBI primers, a second-round multiplex PCR was carried out. TCRdb used MiXCR to reprocess the multiplex PCR reads, holding one entry per CDR3 protein. The sample holds 350,000 to 450,000 distinct CDR3 sequences; approximately 21% are singletons and the top ten take roughly 3%. The sample originates from a study of Graves' ophthalmopathy and Graves' hyperthyroidism.

The clonotype comes from a woman in her late teens or twenties with stable Graves' hyperthyroidism. The sequenced sample was peripheral blood. This chain connects TRBV12-3 or TRBV12-4 to TRBJ1-6, with a tentative D call TRBD1 (5 bases). CDR3 loop: CASTRDLGSYNSPLHF. DNA for the CDR3: TGTGCCAGCACTAGGGACCTAGGCTCCTATAATTCACCCCTCCACTTT.